This TCR beta chain was sequenced in a study of T-cell reconstitution after alpha-beta-depleted transplantation in children. The CDR3 length is 16 residues. Between the trimmed V and J ends, which lost 1 base and 4 bases, there was a span of 17 bases. Unique molecular identifiers featured in how the TCRbeta library was prepared. From the PCR reads, TCRdb called clonotypes with MiXCR, one entry per CDR3 protein. The table records about 540,000 distinct CDR3 sequences, around 19% of them present only once. This clonotype has a handful of counts. The starting material was PBMCs from the stem cell graft donor, obtained from the stem cell graft. This clonotype was obtained from a human donor who donated a stem cell graft to a child with acute lymphoblastic leukemia. The chain links TRBV12-3 or TRBV12-4 to TRBJ2-7; TRBD2 might be the D (5 bases). The CDR3 DNA reads as TGTGCCAGCAGTTTAGGGGTGGCGGGCCCAGCTTACGAGCAGTACTTC. Its protein product is CASSLGVAGPAYEQYF.